This TCR beta chain was sequenced in a study of blood T cell repertoires in COVID-19. Study-wide background: Sites in the United States, Italy and Spain provided acute and convalescent COVID-19 samples. PBMCs, B-cell-depleted T cells, or T cells were the source of the cDNA or gDNA that made up the material.

Per germline, CDR1 SNHLY and CDR2 FYNNEI. Between the trimmed V and J ends, which lost 8 bases and 2 bases, there was a span of 13 bases. The CDR3 is made up of 14 amino acids. Only one count was recorded for this clone. Per the authors' pipeline: Researchers report that nucleated cell counts were estimated from reference gene primer amplification. The repertoire was sequenced with immunoSEQ multiplex PCR; TCRdb's copy has only in-frame clones and lacks some. The DNA gave D and trimming, while V, J and clone size come from that table. The sample holds under 200,000 clones, about 86% seen once. The sequenced sample consisted of peripheral blood. The chain couples TRBV2 to TRBJ2-4, with D possibly TRBD2 on 5 matching bases. The origin of this receptor is a man between 50 and 59 years old with active or convalescent COVID-19. CDR3 loop: CASYERETKNIQYF. The CDR3 DNA reads as TGTGCCAGCTATGAGAGGGAGACCAAAAACATTCAGTACTTC.